What follows are 19 T cell receptor beta chains derived from one specimen sequenced in a study of cytomegalovirus exposure and HLA in healthy donors (dated 2017 in TCRdb). Library prep was done by the immunoSEQ multiplex PCR assay. The multiplex PCR relied on a mix of 60 forward primers for TCR Vbeta segments and 13 reverse primers for TCR Jbeta segments. Sourced from immuneACCESS, this table was stored by TCRdb with only in-frame sequences that have V and J called. A share of the clones is absent; for the studies checked, an unresolved V gene accounts for under half, and the remainder has no known explanation. The sample yields under 250,000 clones; over 60% were counted once. Clones ranked in the top ten supply 0.63% of the sample. The sequenced sample consisted of PBMCs. The source of these receptors is a man between 18 and 29 years old in good health and CMV-seronegative.

The genes are TRBV30 and TRBJ1-1; weak D call: TRBD1 (5 bases). Germline CDR1 GTSNPN, CDR2 SVGIG (reference sequence). CDR3 length: 14 amino acids. V was pared by 1 base and J by 4 bases, with 13 bases between. The CDR3 sequence is CAWSDRGYVTEAFF. CDR3 bases: TGTGCCTGGAGTGATCGGGGGTACGTCACTGAAGCTTTCTTT.

The gene calls are TRBV2 and TRBJ2-1, with 12 nucleotides matching TRBD2. The germline V gene has CDR1 SNHLY and CDR2 FYNNEI. Losses at the gene ends were 6 bases for V and 6 bases for J; bases not matched to a gene: 6. The CDR3 runs to 15 residues. The CDR3 region has the DNA TGTGCCAGCAGGAAACTAGCGGGAGGAGGCAATGAGCAGTTCTTC. It specifies CASRKLAGGGNEQFF.

CDR3 protein: CASRGRQGWNTEAFF. The CDR3 bases are TGTGCCAGCAGGGGAAGACAGGGATGGAACACTGAAGCTTTCTTT. The chain carries TRBV27 and TRBJ1-1; 7 bases map to TRBD1. V shed 6 bases, J shed 1 base, and the junction held 8 bases outside the gene matches. The germline gives CDR1 MNHEY, CDR2 SMNVEV (reference sequence). The CDR3 spans 15 residues.

Only a few counts were recorded for this clone. The chain is built from TRBV7-2 and TRBJ2-7, with D possibly being TRBD1 (5 bases). Germline-derived CDR1 and CDR2 are SGHTA and FQGNSA. The CDR3 is made up of 17 amino acids. Trimming stripped 2 bases from V and 1 base from J, with 18 bases between. This CDR3 is CASSLRSGQGRSYEQYF. CDR3 in DNA: TGTGCCAGCAGCTTAAGGTCTGGGCAGGGCCGGTCCTACGAGCAGTACTTC.

The J gene is TRBJ2-3, the V gene TRBV6-5, with D perhaps TRBD2 (6 bases). V was pared by 2 bases and J by 9 bases, with 18 bases between. Per germline, CDR1 MNHEY and CDR2 SVGAGI. This CDR3 comprises 15 residues. Here the CDR3 DNA reads TGTGCCAGCAGTTACCTCCTGGCCGGGACTCTAACGCAGTATTTT. Protein product: CASSYLLAGTLTQYF.

V and J are TRBV19 and TRBJ1-3; 7 nucleotides match TRBD1. With V trimmed by 6 bases and J by 4 bases, 6 bases remained unmatched. There are 14 residues in the CDR3. Germline values: CDR1 LNHDA, CDR2 SQIVND (reference sequence). The DNA of the CDR3 is TGTGCCAGTAGCCCAGGGGGATCGGGAAACACCATATATTTT. Protein product: CASSPGGSGNTIYF.

The V gene is TRBV13, the J gene TRBJ2-1; 11 positions agree with TRBD2. The V and J ends lost 5 bases and 8 bases, in that order; junction bases with no gene match: 8. CDR1 is PRHDT, CDR2 FYEKMQ, per germline (reference sequence). The CDR3 consists of 15 residues. The CDR3 nucleotides read TGTGCCAGCAGCACAACTAGCGGGAGTATAGATGAGCAGTTCTTC. It translates to CASSTTSGSIDEQFF. Full variable domain (missing parts from reference TRBV13 and TRBJ2-1): AAGVIQSPRHLIKEKRETATLKCYPIPRHDTVYWYQQGPGQDPQFLISFYEKMQSDKGSIPDRFSAQQFSDYHSELNMSSLELGDSALYFCASSTTSGSIDEQFFGPGTRLTVL.

The chain couples TRBV9 to TRBJ2-3, with TRBD2 matching 11 bases. CDR1 is SGDLS and CDR2 is YYNGEE in the germline V gene. J lost 5 bases, V lost 0 bases, and 5 bases had no gene match. The CDR3 is 16 residues long. The CDR3 sequence is CASSVGASGRKDTQYF. CDR3 coding DNA: TGTGCCAGCAGCGTAGGAGCTAGCGGGAGGAAAGATACGCAGTATTTT. The whole variable domain, remainder taken from reference TRBV9 and TRBJ2-3, is DSGVTQTPKHLITATGQRVTLRCSPRSGDLSVYWYQQSLDQGLQFLIQYYNGEERAKGNILERFSAQQFPDLHSELNLSSLELGDSALYFCASSVGASGRKDTQYFGPGTRLTVL.

This chain links TRBV29-1 with TRBJ2-7, with D tentatively TRBD1 (6 bases). V lost 4 bases, J lost 0 bases, and 13 bases lay in between. CDR3 length: 14 amino acids. Germline V CDR1 and CDR2: SQVTM, ANQGSEA. In DNA form, the CDR3 reads TGCAGCGTTGTTGACAGGACCAACTCCTACGAGCAGTACTTC. Translation gives CSVVDRTNSYEQYF.

The chain couples TRBV2 to TRBJ2-5, with D possibly being TRBD2 (5 bases). Germline V gives CDR1 SNHLY, CDR2 FYNNEI. V gave up 4 bases and J gave up 4 bases, with 16 bases separating them. The CDR3 contains 15 residues. CDR3 coding DNA: TGTGCCAGCAGTGGAGGGTTCCGGGGTGGAGAGACCCAGTACTTC. Amino acids: CASSGGFRGGETQYF.

CDR3 protein: CASSIPGTGVGYTF. The CDR3 coding sequence is TGTGCCAGTAGTATCCCAGGGACAGGGGTTGGCTACACCTTC. The rearrangement uses TRBV19 and TRBJ1-2; 10 bases agree with TRBD1. CDR1 and CDR2 (germline): LNHDA, SQIVND (reference sequence). CDR3 length: 14 residues. After removal of 3 bases from V and 7 bases from J, the junction contained 5 bases not matched to a gene.

The CDR3 here is CASSITAGSQETQYF. Here the CDR3 DNA reads TGTGCCAGTAGTATAACTGCGGGTTCCCAAGAGACCCAGTACTTC. This rearrangement joins TRBV19 to TRBJ2-5; the D gene is possibly TRBD2 (5 bases). Germline V CDR1 and CDR2: LNHDA, SQIVND (reference sequence). Trimming stripped 2 bases from V and 1 base from J, with 11 bases between. This CDR3 is 15 amino acids long. Looking up the rest from reference TRBV19 and TRBJ2-5 gives the full variable domain: DGGITQSPKYLFRKEGQNVTLSCEQNLNHDAMYWYRQDPGQGLRLIYYSQIVNDFQKGDIAEGYSVSREKKESFPLTVTSAQKNPTAFYLCASSITAGSQETQYFGPGTRLLVL.

The V call is TRBV19, the J call TRBJ2-3, with 8 bases that match TRBD2. Looked up from germline, CDR1 is LNHDA and CDR2 is SQIVND (reference sequence). The CDR3 totals 15 residues. The V segment lost 6 bases and the J segment 1 base; nucleotides outside the gene matches: 6. CDR3 DNA: TGTGCCAGTAGGATTAGCGGGACGGGCACAGATACGCAGTATTTT. Translated: CASRISGTGTDTQYF.

A word on this clone: In the same sample, other DNA sequences code for this CDR3. The V and J genes are TRBV28 and TRBJ1-3, with D hard to call. This CDR3 spans 13 amino acids. With 7 bases removed from V and 3 bases from J, the gap between germline ends came to 10 bases. Germline V gene sequence: CDR1 MDHEN, CDR2 SYDVKM. DNA of the CDR3: TGTGCCAGCAATTCTGGAGGTGGAAACACCATATATTTT. This codes for CASNSGGGNTIYF.

The chain recombines TRBV19 with TRBJ2-7, with 9 bases identical to TRBD1. From germline, CDR1 is LNHDA and CDR2 SQIVND (reference sequence). This CDR3 region has 16 residues. Unmatched junction bases numbered 4, after V lost 0 bases and J lost 1 base. CDR3 DNA sequence: TGTGCCAGTAGTATAGATCTTGGGACAGGGTCCTACGAGCAGTACTTC. This sequence encodes CASSIDLGTGSYEQYF.

The genes are TRBV7-6 and TRBJ2-7; TRBD1 matches at 8 bases. Looked up from germline, CDR1 is SGHVS and CDR2 is FNYEAQ. Trimming took 1 base from V and 3 from J; bases not matched to a gene: 5. The CDR3 has 15 amino acids. The DNA for the CDR3 is TGTGCCAGCAGCTTAGAGCAGGGGGCGATCTACGAGCAGTACTTC. This translates into CASSLEQGAIYEQYF.

This chain links TRBV30 with TRBJ2-7; 7 bases are shared with TRBD2. The trim removed 8 bases at V and 6 bases at J, leaving 10 bases unmatched. This CDR3 region has 12 residues. CDR1 is GTSNPN and CDR2 is SVGIG in the germline V gene (reference sequence). DNA of the CDR3: TGTGCCGGCACTAGCGTCCCCGGCGAGCAGTACTTC. It yields the protein CAGTSVPGEQYF.

This chain uses TRBV6-5 with TRBJ1-2, with 7 bases aligning to TRBD1. Germline V gives CDR1 MNHEY, CDR2 SVGAGI. This CDR3 contains 13 residues. V gave up 6 bases and J gave up 8 bases; unmatched junction bases: 9. This chain's CDR3 is CASSYTTGAGYTF. In DNA form, the CDR3 reads TGTGCCAGCAGCTATACAACAGGGGCCGGCTACACCTTC.

The gene calls are TRBV19 and TRBJ2-1; a weak D match, TRBD2 (6 bases). Trimming removed 5 bases at V and 12 bases at J, with 14 bases between. This CDR3 region has 12 residues. The germline CDR1 and CDR2 sequences are LNHDA and SQIVND (reference sequence). The CDR3, as DNA: TGTGCCAGTAGTCTGATGGGAGGAGCGCAGTTCTTC. It is translated as CASSLMGGAQFF.